Listed here are 29 T cell receptor beta chains from one sample, sequenced in a study of T cell responses to AZD1222 COVID-19 vaccine. Assay: immunoSEQ multiplex PCR; the TCRdb copy retains only in-frame clones and omits some. The table shows approximately 130,000 clones, with 84% occurring only once. The source material was peripheral blood, sampled 28 days after the second AZD1222 dose. These receptors originate from an adult who received the AZD1222 COVID-19 vaccine.

This chain uses TRBV7-9 with TRBJ2-3; the match to TRBD2 covers 9 bases. Germline CDR1 is SEHNR and CDR2 is FQNEAQ (reference sequence). This CDR3 is built from 15 residues. Trimming cost V 1 base and J 6 bases; bases outside gene matches: 5. CDR3 nucleotides: TGTGCCAGCAGCTTAGGGGGACTAGCAATGGATACGCAGTATTTT. Translated, it gives CASSLGGLAMDTQYF.

The V call is TRBV28, the J call TRBJ1-4; D possibly corresponds to TRBD1 (5 bases). Trimming removed 8 bases at V and 4 bases at J, with 14 bases between. Germline V gives CDR1 MDHEN, CDR2 SYDVKM. The CDR3 spans 14 residues. CDR3 residues: CASRGWGRNEKLFF. The CDR3 coding sequence is TGTGCCAGCCGAGGGTGGGGCCGTAATGAAAAACTGTTTTTT.

V gene TRBV18 combines with J gene TRBJ2-6, with 7 bases fitting TRBD1. CDR3 size: 17 residues. J lost 1 base, V lost 6 bases, and 9 bases had no gene match. CDR1 KGHSH and CDR2 LQKENI come from the germline V gene. This CDR3 is CASSPGTATSGANVLTF. The CDR3 DNA is TGTGCCAGCTCTCCCGGGACAGCGACGTCTGGGGCCAACGTCCTGACTTTC. The whole variable domain, remainder taken from reference TRBV18 and TRBJ2-6, is NAGVMQNPRHLVRRRGQEARLRCSPMKGHSHVYWYRQLPEEGLKFMVYLQKENIIDESGMPKERFSAEFPKEGPSILRIQQVVRGDSAAYFCASSPGTATSGANVLTFGAGSRLTVL.

This clone has only one observation. Different DNA sequences within this sample yield the same CDR3. This chain uses TRBV12-3 or TRBV12-4 with TRBJ1-5, with D unclear. V was trimmed by 2 bases and J by 7 bases, leaving 6 bases between them. The CDR3 sequence is 12 residues long. The CDR3: CASSLSSQPQHF. For the CDR3, the DNA is TGTGCCAGCAGTTTATCTTCACAGCCCCAGCATTTT.

This clone has a single count. V gene TRBV5-1 combines with J gene TRBJ2-1, with 9 bases that match TRBD2. CDR3 length: 15 residues. Germline V gene lookup returns CDR1 SGHRS and CDR2 YFSETQ. The V gene end was trimmed by 0 bases and the J gene end by 6 bases; junction bases not matched to a gene: 4. CDR3 loop: CASSLAGTSSNEQFF. The CDR3, as DNA: TGCGCCAGCAGCTTGGCGGGGACTAGCTCCAATGAGCAGTTCTTC.

This clone has only one observation. V is TRBV3-1 (or the pseudogene TRBV3-2) and J is TRBJ1-1; no firm D call. From germline, CDR1 is LGHDT and CDR2 YNNKEL (reference sequence). The CDR3 consists of 15 residues. V lost 0 bases and J lost 0, with 8 bases in between. This chain's CDR3 is CASSQDFKLNTEAFF. CDR3 nucleotide sequence: TGTGCCAGCAGCCAAGACTTCAAGCTGAACACTGAAGCTTTCTTT.

The DNA of the CDR3 is TGTGCCAGTAGTATTAAAGCAGGGACTAGCAATCAGCCCCAGCATTTT. Protein: CASSIKAGTSNQPQHF. The chain recombines TRBV19 with TRBJ1-5; tentatively, D is TRBD1 (5 bases). The CDR3 spans 16 residues. The germline V and J ends were trimmed by 3 bases and 0 bases, with 12 bases remaining between them. Germline CDR1 reads LNHDA; CDR2 reads SQIVND (reference sequence). Full variable domain (outside the CDR3, taken from reference TRBV19 and TRBJ1-5): DGGITQSPKYLFRKEGQNVTLSCEQNLNHDAMYWYRQDPGQGLRLIYYSQIVNDFQKGDIAEGYSVSREKKESFPLTVTSAQKNPTAFYLCASSIKAGTSNQPQHFGDGTRLSIL.

The CDR3 loop is CASSLQGIGEAFF. CDR3 DNA: TGTGCCAGCAGCTTACAGGGGATTGGTGAAGCTTTCTTT. The chain joins TRBV7-3 to TRBJ1-1, with TRBD1 as a possible D gene (6 bases). V gave up 2 bases and J gave up 7 bases, with 11 bases separating them. This CDR3 is built from 13 residues. Germline V gene sequence: CDR1 SGHTA, CDR2 FQGTGA.

The V gene is TRBV11-2, the J gene TRBJ2-1; 13 nucleotides align to TRBD2. The germline CDR1 and CDR2 sequences are SGHAT and FQNNGV. V was clipped by 4 bases and J by 10 bases; unmatched bases: 10. CDR3 length: 16 amino acids. The CDR3 is CASSSAGTSGAGEQFF. The CDR3 nucleotides read TGTGCCAGCAGCTCCGCTGGGACTAGCGGGGCAGGCGAGCAGTTCTTC.

Concerning this clone itself: The junction differs from germline at one of its ends, possibly a read error. This rearrangement joins TRBV29-1 to TRBJ1-1, with 7 bases identical to TRBD1. This CDR3 has 11 residues. Germline V CDR1 and CDR2: SQVTM, ANQGSEA. The CDR3 spells CSVEGEDRTIF. The CDR3 DNA follows: TGCAGCGTTGAGGGCGAGGACAGGACCATTTTT.

V is TRBV2 and J is TRBJ2-2; D not resolved. Trimming cost V 5 bases and J 1 base, with 11 bases left between them. Germline CDR1 is SNHLY and CDR2 is FYNNEI. CDR3 length: 15 amino acids. This chain's CDR3 is CASSPTRRNTGELFF. The CDR3 bases are TGTGCCAGCAGTCCCACCCGGAGGAACACCGGGGAGCTGTTTTTT.

The chain has TRBV28 and TRBJ1-5; TRBD1 aligns across 7 bases. V shed 5 bases and J 1 base; nucleotides not matched to a gene: 5. Germline V CDR1 and CDR2: MDHEN, SYDVKM. The CDR3 sequence is 15 residues long. The CDR3, as DNA: TGTGCCAGCAGTGCCCTACAGGGGAGCAATCAGCCCCAGCATTTT. It is translated as CASSALQGSNQPQHF. Filled out from reference TRBV28 and TRBJ1-5, the complete variable domain reads DVKVTQSSRYLVKRTGEKVFLECVQDMDHENMFWYRQDPGLGLRLIYFSYDVKMKEKGDIPEGYSVSREKKERFSLILESASTNQTSMYLCASSALQGSNQPQHFGDGTRLSIL.

This chain joins TRBV10-1 and TRBJ1-4, with D unresolved. The germline CDR1 and CDR2 sequences are WNHNN and SYGVQD (reference sequence). The ends were cut back, 0 bases at V and 0 bases at J, with 5 bases in the middle. The CDR3 covers 15 residues. CDR3 in amino acids: CASSESQTTNEKLFF. The CDR3 region has the DNA TGCGCCAGCAGTGAGTCCCAGACAACTAATGAAAAACTGTTTTTT.

Comments on this clone: Other DNA sequences in the same sample also yield this CDR3. This sequence joins TRBV28 and TRBJ1-2; D gene ambiguous. This CDR3 is 12 amino acids long. Germline loops: CDR1 MDHEN, CDR2 SYDVKM. Deletions cut 3 bases from V and 2 bases from J, with 4 bases between. CDR3 region: CASSFLNYGYTF. The CDR3 DNA reads as TGTGCCAGCAGTTTTTTGAACTATGGCTACACCTTC.

The chain recombines TRBV27 with TRBJ2-3; D is unclear. The CDR3 consists of 14 residues. Trimming pared 5 bases from V and 6 bases from J, leaving 15 bases between. Germline V CDR1 and CDR2: MNHEY, SMNVEV (reference sequence). The CDR3 protein is CASSRPQLGDTQYF. In DNA, the CDR3 is TGTGCCAGCAGTCGCCCGCAGTTAGGGGATACGCAGTATTTT.

This rearrangement joins TRBV9 to TRBJ2-1, with D possibly called TRBD1 or TRBD2 (5 bases each). Germline values: CDR1 SGDLS, CDR2 YYNGEE. The CDR3 runs 13 residues. Trimming pared 0 bases from V and 6 bases from J, leaving 7 bases between. CDR3 amino acids: CASSVAGGNEQFF. In DNA, the CDR3 is TGTGCCAGCAGCGTAGCTGGGGGCAATGAGCAGTTCTTC.

V is TRBV11-2 and J is TRBJ1-6; 9 bases are shared with TRBD1. Germline V CDR1 and CDR2: SGHAT, FQNNGV. Trimming at V came to 5 bases and at J to 10 bases, leaving 12 bases not matched to a gene. There are 16 residues in the CDR3. For the CDR3, the DNA is TGTGCCAGCAGCCTCGAACCGGGACAGGGAGGATCACCCCTCCACTTT. Translating it yields CASSLEPGQGGSPLHF.

Note on this clone: One junction end disagrees with the germline gene, perhaps due to a read error. The V gene is TRBV24-1, the J gene TRBJ2-7; 9 nucleotides match TRBD1. The CDR3 is made up of 11 amino acids. Germline values: CDR1 KGHDR, CDR2 SFDVKD. CDR3 DNA: TGTGCCAGCAGGGGCGCTGGGACAGGGAGTTTC. Protein sequence: CASRGAGTGSF.

This chain joins TRBV27 and TRBJ2-3; D not resolved. The V end was cut by 6 bases, the J end by 2 bases, with 9 bases between. The CDR3 sequence is 13 residues long. Germline V CDR1 and CDR2: MNHEY, SMNVEV (reference sequence). CDR3 nucleotides: TGTGCCAGCAGCGCCCGACCCACAGATACGCAGTATTTT. Amino acid sequence: CASSARPTDTQYF.

The CDR3 DNA follows: TGTGCCAGCAGTTTTTGGGGTCAGCCCCAGCATTTT. Translated: CASSFWGQPQHF. The chain employs TRBV27 and TRBJ1-5, with D hard to call. The V end lost 3 bases, the J end lost 6 bases, and 6 bases lay between the germline ends. Looked up from germline, CDR1 is MNHEY and CDR2 is SMNVEV (reference sequence). CDR3 length equals 12 residues.

J is TRBJ2-5 and V is TRBV3-1 (or the pseudogene TRBV3-2); 12 bases line up with TRBD1. Looked up from germline, CDR1 is LGHDT and CDR2 is YNNKEL (reference sequence). The junction had 4 bases not matched to a gene; V was cut back by 3 bases and J by 5 bases. The CDR3 is 15 residues long. DNA of the CDR3: TGTGCCAGCAGCCAGGGGACAGGGGGCGATGAGACCCAGTACTTC. This codes for CASSQGTGGDETQYF.

V usage is TRBV7-3 and J usage is TRBJ2-2, with 7 bases fitting TRBD2. In germline, CDR1 is SGHTA, CDR2 FQGTGA. CDR3 length: 16 amino acids. The junction had 7 bases not matched to a gene; V was cut back by 5 bases and J by 1 base. CDR3 protein: CASSPASGMNTGELFF. Written as DNA, the CDR3 is TGTGCCAGCAGCCCCGCTAGCGGAATGAACACCGGGGAGCTGTTTTTT.

The rearrangement links TRBV10-3 to TRBJ2-3, with no clear D. V shed 4 bases and J shed 2 bases, with 4 bases lying between them. Germline loops: CDR1 ENHRY, CDR2 SYGVKD. This CDR3 has 12 residues. The DNA for the CDR3 is TGTGCCATCAGTGCCGTCACAGATACGCAGTATTTT. It translates to CAISAVTDTQYF.

This chain uses TRBV3-1 (or the pseudogene TRBV3-2) with TRBJ1-2; no definite D call. The CDR3 totals 16 residues. V lost 0 bases and J 4 bases, leaving 15 bases between the germline ends. Germline CDR1 is LGHDT and CDR2 is YNNKEL (reference sequence). CDR3 residues: CASSQELTTLGYGYTF. The CDR3 nucleotides are TGTGCCAGCAGCCAAGAGTTAACAACTCTTGGCTATGGCTACACCTTC.

The rearrangement uses TRBV4-3 and TRBJ2-1; no firm D call. Germline values: CDR1 LGHNA, CDR2 YSLEER. V lost 2 bases to trimming and J lost 4 bases, with 18 bases between them. The CDR3 consists of 17 residues. Here the CDR3 reads CASSQTPQATPYNEQFF. CDR3 DNA: TGCGCCAGCAGCCAAACTCCCCAGGCCACCCCATACAATGAGCAGTTCTTC.

This chain connects TRBV7-8 to TRBJ2-2, with a possible D match to TRBD2 (6 bases). CDR3 length equals 17 residues. Germline V lookup: CDR1 SGHVS, CDR2 FQNEAQ. Trimming took 3 bases from V and 3 from J, leaving 17 bases between them. The CDR3: CASSFGRSAGYTGELFF. The CDR3 nucleotides are TGTGCCAGCAGCTTTGGGAGGTCGGCGGGGTACACCGGGGAGCTGTTTTTT.

The chain couples TRBV27 to TRBJ2-7; tentatively, D is TRBD2 (7 bases). The CDR3 sequence is 13 residues long. The germline CDR1 and CDR2 sequences are MNHEY and SMNVEV (reference sequence). The germline V and J ends were trimmed by 11 bases and 6 bases, with 20 bases remaining between them. The CDR3 reads CAAGAGTDGEQYF. Here the CDR3 DNA reads TGTGCCGCGGGGGCCGGAACCGACGGCGAGCAGTACTTC.

This chain joins TRBV7-8 and TRBJ2-6; D call uncertain. Germline V gene data show CDR1 as SGHVS and CDR2 as FQNEAQ. The CDR3 runs to 15 residues. The V gene lost 5 bases and the J gene lost 2 bases, with 10 bases spanning the gap. The CDR3 loop is CASSPAVTGANVLTF. In DNA form, the CDR3 reads TGTGCCAGCAGCCCCGCGGTAACTGGGGCCAACGTCCTGACTTTC.

The J gene is TRBJ2-5, the V gene TRBV3-1 (or the pseudogene TRBV3-2); TRBD1 matches at 8 bases. The V and J ends lost 3 bases and 5 bases, in that order; junction bases with no gene match: 11. CDR3 length: 16 residues. Germline CDR1 and CDR2: LGHDT and YNNKEL (reference sequence). For the CDR3, the DNA is TGTGCCAGCAGCCAGAGGAGGACAGGGAATCTCGAGACCCAGTACTTC. This encodes CASSQRRTGNLETQYF.